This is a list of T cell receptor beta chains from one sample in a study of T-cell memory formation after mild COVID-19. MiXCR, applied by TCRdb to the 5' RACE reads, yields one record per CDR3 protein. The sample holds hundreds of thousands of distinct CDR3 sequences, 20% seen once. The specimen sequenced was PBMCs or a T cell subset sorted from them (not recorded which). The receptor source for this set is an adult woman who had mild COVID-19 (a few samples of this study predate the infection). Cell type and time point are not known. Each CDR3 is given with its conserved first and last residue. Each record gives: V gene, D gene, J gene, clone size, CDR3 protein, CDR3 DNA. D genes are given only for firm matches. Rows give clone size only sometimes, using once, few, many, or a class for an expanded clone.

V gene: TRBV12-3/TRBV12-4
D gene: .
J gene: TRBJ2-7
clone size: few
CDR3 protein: CASSESRSKYEQYF
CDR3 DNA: TGTGCCAGCAGCGAGAGCAGAAGTAAATACGAGCAGTACTTC

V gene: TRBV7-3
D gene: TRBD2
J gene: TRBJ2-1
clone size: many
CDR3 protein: CASSSSGVSYNEQFF
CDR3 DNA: TGTGCCAGCAGCTCTAGCGGGGTTTCCTACAATGAGCAGTTCTTC

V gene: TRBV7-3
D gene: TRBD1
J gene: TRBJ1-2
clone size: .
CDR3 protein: CASSQDRGWVYGYTF
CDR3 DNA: TGTGCCAGCAGTCAGGACAGGGGGTGGGTGTATGGCTACACCTTC

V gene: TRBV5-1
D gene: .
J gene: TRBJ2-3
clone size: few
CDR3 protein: CASSLRATTDTQYF
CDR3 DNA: TGCGCCAGCAGCTTACGGGCTACCACAGATACGCAGTATTTT

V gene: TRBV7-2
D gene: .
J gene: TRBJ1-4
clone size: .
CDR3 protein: CASSESGPGGEKLFF
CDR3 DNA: TGTGCCAGCAGTGAATCCGGGCCCGGGGGGGAAAAACTGTTTTTT

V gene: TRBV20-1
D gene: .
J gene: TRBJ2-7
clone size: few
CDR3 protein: CSASGKGDEQYF
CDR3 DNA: TGCAGTGCTAGTGGGAAGGGAGACGAGCAGTACTTC

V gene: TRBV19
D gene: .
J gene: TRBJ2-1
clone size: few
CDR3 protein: CASTLAPTPYNEQFF
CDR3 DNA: TGTGCCAGTACCCTAGCCCCCACTCCCTACAATGAGCAGTTCTTC

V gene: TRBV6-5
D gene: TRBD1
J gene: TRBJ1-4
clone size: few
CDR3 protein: CASSRDRVGKLFF
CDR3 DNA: TGTGCCAGCAGTAGGGACAGGGTGGGAAAACTGTTTTTT

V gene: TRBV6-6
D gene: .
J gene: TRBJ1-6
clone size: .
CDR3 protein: CASSYSSSALNSPLHF
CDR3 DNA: TGTGCCAGCAGTTACTCGAGTTCGGCCCTGAATTCACCCCTCCACTTT

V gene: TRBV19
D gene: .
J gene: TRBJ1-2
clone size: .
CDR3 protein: CASSIVITGYGYTF
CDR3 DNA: TGTGCCAGTAGTATAGTTATAACAGGCTATGGCTACACCTTC

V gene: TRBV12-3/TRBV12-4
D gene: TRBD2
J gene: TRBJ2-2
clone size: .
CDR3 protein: CASSFFLRLAGGPAGTGELFF
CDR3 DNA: TGTGCCAGCAGTTTTTTCCTCCGACTAGCGGGAGGGCCAGCGGGCACCGGGGAGCTGTTTTTT

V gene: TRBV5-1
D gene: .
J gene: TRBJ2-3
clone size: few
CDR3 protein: CASSWTGLREGTTDTQYF
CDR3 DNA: TGCGCCAGCAGCTGGACAGGCCTTCGGGAGGGCACCACAGATACGCAGTATTTT

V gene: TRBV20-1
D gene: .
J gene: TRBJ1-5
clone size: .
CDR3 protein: CSAREQGAGYQPQHF
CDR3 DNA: TGCAGTGCTAGGGAGCAGGGTGCGGGATATCAGCCCCAGCATTTT

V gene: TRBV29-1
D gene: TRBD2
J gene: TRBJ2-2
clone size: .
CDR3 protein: CSVVELAGTGELFF
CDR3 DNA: TGCAGCGTTGTGGAGCTAGCGGGGACCGGGGAGCTGTTTTTT

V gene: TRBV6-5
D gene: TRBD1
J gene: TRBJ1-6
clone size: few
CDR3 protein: CASRESDRASSPLHF
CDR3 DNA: TGTGCCAGCAGAGAATCAGACAGGGCTAGTTCACCCCTCCACTTT

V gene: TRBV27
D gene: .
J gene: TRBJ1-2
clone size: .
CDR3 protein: CASSTGGFYGYTF
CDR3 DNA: TGTGCCAGCAGCACTGGGGGTTTCTATGGCTACACCTTC

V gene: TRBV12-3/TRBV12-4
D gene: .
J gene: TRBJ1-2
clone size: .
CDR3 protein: CASTLEAFYGYTF
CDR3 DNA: TGTGCCAGCACCCTAGAGGCCTTCTATGGCTACACCTTC

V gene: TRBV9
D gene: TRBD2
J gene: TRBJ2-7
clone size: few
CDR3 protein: CASSGAGESYEQYF
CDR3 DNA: TGTGCCAGCAGCGGAGCGGGAGAGTCCTACGAGCAGTACTTC

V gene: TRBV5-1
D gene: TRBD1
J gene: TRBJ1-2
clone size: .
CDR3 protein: CASSPGPAGGGYTF
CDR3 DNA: TGCGCCAGCAGCCCAGGGCCCGCAGGGGGTGGCTACACCTTC

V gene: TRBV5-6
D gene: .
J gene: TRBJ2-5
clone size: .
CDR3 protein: CASSPPGHIQETQYF
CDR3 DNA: TGTGCCAGCAGCCCTCCAGGACACATCCAAGAGACCCAGTACTTC

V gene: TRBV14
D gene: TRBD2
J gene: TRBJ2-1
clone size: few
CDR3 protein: CASRRLGAGGSEQFF
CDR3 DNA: TGTGCCAGCAGACGCCTAGGGGCGGGAGGCAGTGAGCAGTTCTTC

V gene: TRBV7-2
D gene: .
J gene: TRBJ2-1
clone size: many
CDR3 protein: CASSLEGNSYNEQFF
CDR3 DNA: TGTGCCAGCAGCTTAGAGGGTAACTCCTACAATGAGCAGTTCTTC

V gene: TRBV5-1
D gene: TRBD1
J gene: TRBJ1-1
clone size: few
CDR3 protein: CASSLGRDSPEAFF
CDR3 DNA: TGCGCCAGCAGCTTGGGTCGGGACAGTCCTGAAGCTTTCTTT

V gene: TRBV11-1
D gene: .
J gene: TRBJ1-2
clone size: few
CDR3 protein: CASSLQAYYGYTF
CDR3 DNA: TGTGCCAGCAGCTTGCAGGCCTACTATGGCTACACCTTC

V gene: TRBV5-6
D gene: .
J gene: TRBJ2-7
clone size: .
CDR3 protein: CASSLARGRGWEQYF
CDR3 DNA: TGTGCCAGCAGCTTGGCCCGGGGCCGAGGTTGGGAGCAGTACTTC

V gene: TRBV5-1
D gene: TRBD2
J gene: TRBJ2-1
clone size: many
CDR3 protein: CASSWTSDPDEQFF
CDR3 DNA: TGCGCCAGCAGCTGGACTAGCGACCCCGATGAGCAGTTCTTC

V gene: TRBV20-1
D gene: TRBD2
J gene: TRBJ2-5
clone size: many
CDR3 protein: CSALIKRGKETQYF
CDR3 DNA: TGCAGTGCTTTGATCAAGCGGGGTAAAGAGACCCAGTACTTC

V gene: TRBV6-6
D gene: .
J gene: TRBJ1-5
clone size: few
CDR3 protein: CASNEPGGVQHF
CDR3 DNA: TGTGCCAGCAATGAACCTGGGGGGGTCCAGCATTTT

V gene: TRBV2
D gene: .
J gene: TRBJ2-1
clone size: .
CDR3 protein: CASSPRSSYNEQFF
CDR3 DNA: TGTGCCAGCAGTCCTAGGAGCTCCTACAATGAGCAGTTCTTC

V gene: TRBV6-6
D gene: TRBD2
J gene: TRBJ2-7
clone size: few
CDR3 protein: CASGGGAAYEQYF
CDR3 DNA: TGTGCCAGCGGCGGGGGTGCAGCCTACGAGCAGTACTTC

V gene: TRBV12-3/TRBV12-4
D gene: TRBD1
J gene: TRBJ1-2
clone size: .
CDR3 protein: CASSKTGTGNYGYTF
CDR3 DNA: TGTGCCAGCAGTAAAACCGGGACAGGGAACTATGGCTACACCTTC

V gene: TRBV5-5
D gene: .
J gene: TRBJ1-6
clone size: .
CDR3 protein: CASSLDPQAPLHF
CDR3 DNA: TGTGCCAGCAGCTTGGACCCGCAGGCACCCCTCCACTTT

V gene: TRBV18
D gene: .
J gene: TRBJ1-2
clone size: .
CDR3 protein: CASSPPSGPWAEGYTF
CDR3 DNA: TGTGCCAGCTCACCACCTTCCGGGCCCTGGGCGGAGGGCTACACCTTC

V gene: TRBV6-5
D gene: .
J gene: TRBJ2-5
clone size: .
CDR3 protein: CASRHRRLAAGSETQYF
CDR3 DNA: TGTGCCAGCAGACACCGAAGGCTGGCGGCGGGGAGCGAGACCCAGTACTTC

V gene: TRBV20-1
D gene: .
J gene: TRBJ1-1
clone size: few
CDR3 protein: CSALDSSEAFF
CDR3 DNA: TGCAGTGCCCTGGACAGCTCTGAAGCTTTCTTT

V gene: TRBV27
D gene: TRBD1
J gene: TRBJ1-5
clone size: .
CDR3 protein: CASSFTGAGNQPQHF
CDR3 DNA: TGTGCCAGCAGTTTCACAGGGGCAGGCAATCAGCCCCAGCATTTT

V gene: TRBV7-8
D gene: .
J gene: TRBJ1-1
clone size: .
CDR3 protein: CASSSAMGLSTEAFF
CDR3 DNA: TGTGCCAGCAGCTCCGCTATGGGATTATCCACTGAAGCTTTCTTT

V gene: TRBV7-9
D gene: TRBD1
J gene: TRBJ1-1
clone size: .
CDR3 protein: CASSKEQGIAAFF
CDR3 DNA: TGTGCCAGCAGCAAAGAACAGGGGATTGCGGCTTTCTTT